Below, one T cell receptor beta chain is given with its context. Its cognate antigen is unknown. TEMRA cells were enriched by FACS, and CD4+ and CD8+ T cells were negatively isolated. This sample is part of a study of CD8 T cells in Susac syndrome. Broader study findings: Susac syndrome CD4+ T cell repertoires showed no clonal expansion. As the study acknowledged, the number of individuals who were part of its TCR sequencing and HLA analysis was relatively small.

Random hexamers were used to reverse transcribe an amount of roughly 0.5 to 1 ug RNA. TCRdb reanalysed the immunoSEQ multiplex PCR reads using MiXCR and keeps one entry per CDR3 protein. The sample records tens of thousands of distinct CDR3 sequences, roughly 93% being singletons. Sequenced input: CD4+ T cells from PBMCs. The clonotype comes from a human donor with Susac syndrome.

The CDR3 reads CASSPIRTYEQYF. Written as DNA, the CDR3 is TGTGCCAGCTCACCAATTCGAACCTACGAGCAGTACTTC. The chain combines TRBV18 with TRBJ2-7, with D unresolved. There are 13 residues in the CDR3. Trimming cost V 2 bases and J 2 bases, with 7 bases left between them. The germline V gene has CDR1 KGHSH and CDR2 LQKENI.